The 6 T cell receptor beta chains below all came from one sample that was sequenced in a study of shared clonotypes between healthy human individuals. TCRdb's copy holds only in-frame clones and misses some; the assay was immunoSEQ multiplex PCR. The sample shows 300,000 to 350,000 clones, less than 85% of them seen only once. Sequenced material: memory CD4+ T cells sorted from blood. Subset here: CD45RA-negative fraction. These TCRs come from a young man in good health.

Comment on this clone: At one end, the junction sequence differs from germline, possibly due to a read error. The rearrangement uses TRBV5-1 and TRBJ1-2; 8 bases are shared with TRBD1. Looked up from germline, CDR1 is SGHRS and CDR2 is YFSETQ. The CDR3 has 14 residues. The CDR3 region has the DNA TGCGCCAGCAGCTTGGGACAGGGGCTGGTGCCGAAATCCTTC. As protein: CASSLGQGLVPKSF. Drawing the rest from reference TRBV5-1 and TRBJ1-2, the complete variable domain is KAGVTQTPRYLIKTRGQQVTLSCSPISGHRSVSWYQQTPGQGLQFLFEYFSETQRNKGNFPGRFSGRQFSNSRSEMNVSTLELGDSALYLCASSLGQGLVPKSFGSGTRLTVV.

The rearrangement links TRBV11-2 to TRBJ2-5; D may be TRBD1 (6 bases). The CDR3 sequence is 14 residues long. Germline CDR1 reads SGHAT; CDR2 reads FQNNGV. V was trimmed by 4 bases and J by 2 bases, leaving 11 bases between them. The DNA for the CDR3 is TGTGCCAGCAGCTCTACAGGGCGACAAGAGACCCAGTACTTC. This gives the protein CASSSTGRQETQYF.

Comments on this clone: A read error may produce the germline difference seen at one junction end. V is TRBV7-7 and J is TRBJ2-2; perhaps TRBD2 as D (5 bases). This CDR3 comprises 15 residues. Germline V lookup: CDR1 SSHAT, CDR2 FNYEAQ (reference sequence). CDR3 sequence (DNA): TGTGCTAGCAGCTTAGCGATTGCGGCGGGCGGGGAGCTGTTTTTT. It translates to CASSLAIAAGGELFF. Supplemented by reference TRBV7-7 and TRBJ2-2, the full variable domain reads GAGVSQSPRYKVTKRGQDVTLRCDPISSHATLYWYQQALGQGPEFLTYFNYEAQPDKSGLPSDRFSAERPEGSISTLTIQRTEQRDSAMYRCASSLAIAAGGELFFGEGSRLTVL.

This clone was recorded a few times. The genes are TRBV6-5 and TRBJ2-1; maybe TRBD2 (6 bases). Germline V gives CDR1 MNHEY, CDR2 SVGAGI. The CDR3 is made up of 14 amino acids. The ends were cut back, 6 bases at V and 6 bases at J, with 15 bases in the middle. The chain's CDR3 is CASSRTSTSNEQFF. Here the CDR3 DNA reads TGTGCCAGCAGCCGGACCTCGACTAGCAATGAGCAGTTCTTC.

This chain connects TRBV7-2 to TRBJ2-3; D is undetermined. This CDR3 contains 16 residues. Germline CDR1 and CDR2: SGHTA and FQGNSA. V lost 3 bases to trimming and J lost 2 bases, with 15 bases between them. CDR3: CASSFINGLDTDTQYF. The DNA for the CDR3 is TGTGCCAGCAGCTTTATTAACGGATTAGACACAGATACGCAGTATTTT.

The chain joins TRBV27 to TRBJ2-1, with 15 bases that match TRBD2. The CDR3 totals 16 residues. V gave up 5 bases and J gave up 4 bases; unmatched junction bases: 3. Germline CDR1 reads MNHEY; CDR2 reads SMNVEV (reference sequence). CDR3 loop: CASSKGLAGGYNEQFF. For the CDR3, the DNA is TGTGCCAGCAGTAAAGGACTAGCGGGAGGGTACAATGAGCAGTTCTTC.